What follows are 28 T cell receptor beta chains derived from one specimen sequenced in a study of PD-1 blockade in mismatch repair-deficient tumors (TCRdb year 2017). The library was built by means of the immunoSEQ multiplex PCR assay. TCRdb took over this immuneACCESS table, retaining in-frame rearrangements with V and J assigned. Such tables are incomplete; in checked studies, under half of the missing clones stem from an unresolved V gene, and the remainder is unexplained. This sample has 70,000 to 95,000 clones in its table, and approximately 80% of those were observed once. Around 5.1% of the sample is in the top ten clones. The sequenced sample was peripheral blood, obtained 44 weeks after starting pembrolizumab. The receptors stem from an adult with mismatch repair-deficient cancer.

The rearrangement links TRBV11-3 to TRBJ2-5; tentatively, D is TRBD2 (6 bases). The CDR3 is 14 residues long. The ends were cut back, 5 bases at V and 3 bases at J, with 13 bases in the middle. Germline CDR1 is SGHNT and CDR2 is YENEEA. The CDR3 nucleotides read TGTGCCAGCAGCCCCAGGACTATTGAAGAGACCCAGTACTTC. This gives the protein CASSPRTIEETQYF.

V usage is TRBV5-8 and J usage is TRBJ2-6; TRBD1 is a possible D gene (5 bases). Germline values: CDR1 SGHTS, CDR2 YDEGEE. The CDR3 is 17 residues long. V was pared by 1 base and J by 2 bases, with 13 bases between. CDR3 DNA: TGTGCCAGCAGCTTGTATCAGGGCGTGCCTGGGGCCAACGTCCTGACTTTC. This encodes CASSLYQGVPGANVLTF.

This clone was seen a handful of times. The chain recombines TRBV19 with TRBJ1-5, with a weak D call TRBD1 (5 bases). V was trimmed by 5 bases and J by 0 bases, leaving 14 bases between them. The CDR3 has 16 residues. Germline V gene data show CDR1 as LNHDA and CDR2 as SQIVND (reference sequence). This chain's CDR3 is CASSPVGGNSNQPQHF. The CDR3 nucleotides are TGTGCCAGTAGTCCAGTGGGGGGAAATAGCAATCAGCCCCAGCATTTT.

This chain joins TRBV29-1 and TRBJ2-7; D tentatively reads TRBD1 or TRBD2 (5 bases each). CDR3 size: 14 residues. V was trimmed by 1 base and J by 0 bases, leaving 10 bases between them. Germline values: CDR1 SQVTM, CDR2 ANQGSEA. The CDR3 spells CSVEAEGSSYEQYF. The DNA of the CDR3 is TGCAGCGTTGAAGCAGAGGGGAGCTCCTACGAGCAGTACTTC.

The chain couples TRBV7-2 to TRBJ2-5; no definite D call. V lost 0 bases to trimming and J lost 2 bases, with 7 bases between them. In germline, CDR1 is SGHTA, CDR2 FQGNSA. The CDR3 sequence is 14 residues long. The CDR3 DNA reads TGTGCCAGCAGCTTAGCGGGTCTTCAAGAGACCCAGTACTTC. Translation: CASSLAGLQETQYF.

This sequence joins TRBV25-1 and TRBJ2-1, with 10 bases fitting TRBD2. Germline V gene data show CDR1 as MGHDK and CDR2 as SYGVNS. CDR3 length equals 13 residues. The V gene end was trimmed by 6 bases and the J gene end by 9 bases; junction bases not matched to a gene: 5. The CDR3: CASRLAGEGEQFF. The DNA of the CDR3 is TGTGCCAGCAGGCTAGCGGGAGAGGGTGAGCAGTTCTTC.

The chain couples TRBV18 to TRBJ1-3; a possible D gene is TRBD1 (5 bases). Germline V gene data show CDR1 as KGHSH and CDR2 as LQKENI. Trimming removed 6 bases at V and 2 bases at J, with 17 bases between. The length of the CDR3 is 16 residues. CDR3 sequence reads: CASSQERVRAGNTIYF. CDR3 DNA sequence: TGTGCCAGCTCCCAGGAGCGGGTCAGGGCTGGAAACACCATATATTTT.

The chain employs TRBV5-4 and TRBJ2-3; 9 bases match TRBD2. The CDR3 is made up of 16 amino acids. Losses at the gene ends were 1 base for V and 7 bases for J; bases not matched to a gene: 10. Germline assignment: CDR1 SGHNT and CDR2 YYREEE (reference sequence). CDR3: CASSLIPSGMEHTQYF. CDR3 DNA: TGTGCCAGCAGCTTGATCCCTAGCGGGATGGAACATACGCAGTATTTT. Variable domain in full (rest from reference TRBV5-4 and TRBJ2-3): ETGVTQSPTHLIKTRGQQVTLRCSSQSGHNTVSWYQQALGQGPQFIFQYYREEENGRGNFPPRFSGLQFPNYSSELNVNALELDDSALYLCASSLIPSGMEHTQYFGPGTRLTVL.

V usage is TRBV12-5 and J usage is TRBJ2-5, with 7 nucleotides matching TRBD2. The CDR3 extends over 15 amino acids. Looked up from germline, CDR1 is LGHNT and CDR2 is FRNRAP. V lost 7 bases and J lost 5; bases outside the gene matches: 13. The CDR3 DNA is TGTGCTAGTGCCTTGGAGGGAGGGCCTAAGGAGACCCAGTACTTC. As protein: CASALEGGPKETQYF.

The DNA for the CDR3 is TGTGCCAGCAGCCCTATCAGCGGGAACACCGGGGAGCTGTTTTTT. It yields the protein CASSPISGNTGELFF. The chain uses TRBV4-2 and TRBJ2-2; D may be TRBD2 (5 bases). Deletions cut 4 bases from V and 1 base from J, with 10 bases between. Germline V gene lookup returns CDR1 LGHNA and CDR2 YNFKEQ. The CDR3 is 15 residues long.

V is TRBV29-1 and J is TRBJ2-1, with 10 bases lining up with TRBD2. Trimming removed 0 bases from V and 0 bases from J; junction bases left unmatched: 11. Germline V lookup: CDR1 SQVTM, CDR2 ANQGSEA. This CDR3 region has 19 residues. CDR3 sequence (DNA): TGCAGCGTTGAAGATCATCGGACTAGCGGCATCAGCTCCTACAATGAGCAGTTCTTC. Its protein product is CSVEDHRTSGISSYNEQFF.

The chain links TRBV9 to TRBJ2-7, with TRBD2 identical over 7 bases. The CDR3 is made up of 17 amino acids. Germline V gene sequence: CDR1 SGDLS, CDR2 YYNGEE. V shed 1 base, J shed 0 bases, and the junction held 10 bases outside the gene matches. CDR3 in amino acids: CASSVSAIGTTSYEQYF. CDR3 nucleotides: TGTGCCAGCAGCGTATCCGCTATCGGGACTACCTCCTACGAGCAGTACTTC.

The chain couples TRBV29-1 to TRBJ1-2, with D possibly TRBD1 on 6 matching bases. The V gene's germline CDR1 is SQVTM and CDR2 ANQGSEA. The CDR3 extends over 13 amino acids. Between the trimmed V and J ends, which lost 7 bases and 4 bases, there was a span of 16 bases. The CDR3 sequence: CSATGSSGYGYTF. Written as DNA, the CDR3 is TGCAGCGCCACAGGGTCTAGTGGCTATGGCTACACCTTC.

The chain has TRBV11-2 and TRBJ1-2; tentatively, D is TRBD1 (6 bases). CDR3 length: 15 amino acids. Looked up from germline, CDR1 is SGHAT and CDR2 is FQNNGV. The V end was cut by 0 bases, the J end by 8 bases, with 16 bases between. CDR3 sequence: CASSLEPGAPRGYTF. DNA for the CDR3: TGTGCCAGCAGCTTAGAACCAGGGGCGCCGAGGGGCTACACCTTC.

The chain carries TRBV6-5 and TRBJ1-1, with a possible D match to TRBD1 (5 bases). Germline loops: CDR1 MNHEY, CDR2 SVGAGI. The CDR3 is made up of 14 amino acids. Trimming stripped 6 bases from V and 3 bases from J, with 14 bases between. The CDR3 protein is CASRRGVVDTEAFF. For the CDR3, the DNA is TGTGCCAGCAGACGAGGGGTTGTCGACACTGAAGCTTTCTTT.

This rearrangement joins TRBV19 to TRBJ2-3; maybe TRBD2 (5 bases). The V end lost 10 bases, the J end lost 0 bases, and 17 bases lay between the germline ends. This CDR3 region has 15 residues. Germline CDR1 reads LNHDA; CDR2 reads SQIVND (reference sequence). The DNA of the CDR3 is TGTGCCACCCTGGTTCGGCGCGGGAGCACAGATACGCAGTATTTT. Translation: CATLVRRGSTDTQYF.

J is TRBJ1-4 and V is TRBV2; perhaps TRBD1 as D (6 bases). The V gene's germline CDR1 is SNHLY and CDR2 FYNNEI. Trimming stripped 6 bases from V and 3 bases from J, with 11 bases between. The CDR3 contains 14 residues. CDR3 residues: CASSSGQSNEKLFF. The CDR3 DNA sequence: TGTGCCAGCAGCTCGGGACAATCTAATGAAAAACTGTTTTTT.

This chain uses TRBV4-2 with TRBJ2-1; 12 positions match TRBD2. The ends lost 4 bases at V and 8 bases at J; junction bases unmatched: 12. The V gene's germline CDR1 is LGHNA and CDR2 YNFKEQ. The CDR3 contains 17 residues. In nucleotides, the CDR3 is TGTGCCAGCAGCCCACTTACTAGCGGGAGGATCAGCGATGAGCAGTTCTTC. Translated, it gives CASSPLTSGRISDEQFF.

The V gene is TRBV19, the J gene TRBJ2-2; TRBD2 might be the D (6 bases). The CDR3 is made up of 14 amino acids. Germline lookup yields CDR1 LNHDA and CDR2 SQIVND (reference sequence). V was trimmed by 3 bases and J by 7 bases, leaving 12 bases between them. The CDR3, as DNA: TGTGCCAGTAGTATGACGGGAGCCGTCGGGGAGCTGTTTTTT. This sequence encodes CASSMTGAVGELFF.

This clone was detected only once. The chain carries TRBV10-3 and TRBJ2-5; a possible D gene is TRBD2 (5 bases). Deletions cut 3 bases from V and 4 bases from J, with 15 bases between. Germline CDR1 reads ENHRY; CDR2 reads SYGVKD. The CDR3 is made up of 15 amino acids. The CDR3 DNA reads as TGTGCCATCAGTGACCCTAGCACAAAGGCAGAGACCCAGTACTTC. It specifies CAISDPSTKAETQYF.

Of note for this clone: Compared with germline, one end of the junction differs, possibly owing to a read error. This chain connects TRBV7-7 to TRBJ2-2; TRBD2 agrees at 10 bases. The CDR3 covers 19 residues. Germline V CDR1 and CDR2: SSHAT, FNYEAQ (reference sequence). Here the CDR3 reads CASSLEERASGRRTGELFF. For the CDR3, the DNA is TGTGCTAGCAGCTTAGAGGAGAGGGCTAGCGGGAGACGAACCGGGGAGCTGTTTTTT.

The J gene is TRBJ1-4, the V gene TRBV25-1, with no clear D. The CDR3 consists of 11 residues. Trimming removed 3 bases from V and 7 bases from J, with 3 bases in between. The germline V gene has CDR1 MGHDK and CDR2 SYGVNS. The CDR3 DNA is TGTGCCAGCAGTGAGGGTGAAAAACTGTTTTTT. Its translation is CASSEGEKLFF.

This chain connects TRBV27 to TRBJ2-1; TRBD1 might be the D (6 bases). The germline V gene has CDR1 MNHEY and CDR2 SMNVEV (reference sequence). The V end was cut by 3 bases, the J end by 0 bases, with 15 bases between. The CDR3 is 17 amino acids. The CDR3 nucleotides are TGTGCCAGCAGTTTTTCTTTGGGGGCGAGCTCCTACAATGAGCAGTTCTTC. Residues: CASSFSLGASSYNEQFF.

The table lists this clone with a few counts. The chain combines TRBV11-1 with TRBJ2-7, with TRBD2 matching 10 bases. The CDR3 has 14 residues. Germline CDR1 SGHAT, CDR2 FQDESV (reference sequence). The V and J ends lost 5 bases and 5 bases, in that order; junction bases with no gene match: 6. CDR3 DNA: TGTGCCAGCAGCCCGAGCGGGAGGGTTGACGAGCAGTACTTC. Amino acids: CASSPSGRVDEQYF. Using reference TRBV11-1 and TRBJ2-7 for the parts outside the CDR3, the full variable domain is EAEVAQSPRYKITEKSQAVAFWCDPISGHATLYWYRQILGQGPELLVQFQDESVVDDSQLPKDRFSAERLKGVDSTLKIQPAELGDSAMYLCASSPSGRVDEQYFGPGTRLTVT.

The gene calls are TRBV20-1 and TRBJ2-1; D unclear. Trimming cost V 3 bases and J 6 bases, with 0 bases left between them. The CDR3 loop spans 9 amino acids. Germline values: CDR1 DFQATT, CDR2 SNEGSKA (reference sequence). CDR3 sequence reads: CSASNEQFF. DNA of the CDR3: TGCAGTGCTAGCAATGAGCAGTTCTTC.

This clone was recorded a few times. The J gene is TRBJ2-6, the V gene TRBV30; D uncertain. V was clipped by 5 bases and J by 1 base, with 6 bases between them. CDR1 is GTSNPN and CDR2 is SVGIG in the germline V gene (reference sequence). The CDR3 is 13 amino acids. The CDR3: CAWGPSGANVLTF. CDR3 DNA: TGTGCCTGGGGCCCTTCTGGGGCCAACGTCCTGACTTTC.

The chain carries TRBV4-3 and TRBJ2-2; TRBD2 matches 11 bases. CDR1 and CDR2 from the germline V gene are LGHNA and YSLEER. V lost 2 bases, J lost 3 bases, and 5 bases stayed unmatched. The CDR3 has 17 amino acids. CDR3 sequence (DNA): TGCGCCAGCAGCCAATTAGCGGGAGGGCTGGACACCGGGGAGCTGTTTTTT. It encodes CASSQLAGGLDTGELFF.

This clone was observed a few times. The chain has TRBV11-2 and TRBJ2-1; 7 positions match TRBD1. In germline, CDR1 is SGHAT, CDR2 FQNNGV. Unmatched junction bases numbered 8, after V lost 5 bases and J lost 7 bases. CDR3 length: 14 amino acids. CDR3 in amino acids: CASSRGGDLNEQFF. The CDR3 coding sequence is TGTGCCAGCAGCCGAGGGGGCGATTTAAATGAGCAGTTCTTC.